This T cell receptor beta chain is drawn from a study of T cells in Graves' hyperthyroidism and ophthalmopathy. Study results and caveats: Model predictions of ophthalmopathy came a median around 6.5 months before onset. Through a model of 13 V-J features, ophthalmopathy was separated from stable hyperthyroidism. Most clonotypes expanded in the thyroid (above 0.001) were also present in blood.

Any patient presenting with uncontrolled infection, other autoimmune disease, pregnancy or lactation was left out. Amplification of TCR beta CDR3 regions was performed using RNA transcripts as template. Carried out on the TCR CDR3, a first-round RT-PCR used the HTBI primer set. Via MiXCR, TCRdb re-called the multiplex PCR reads, giving one row per CDR3 protein. The table has about 510,000 distinct CDR3 sequences, 46% seen once. With regard to this clonotype: Its antigen is not known.

Germline CDR1 is SEHNR and CDR2 is FQNEAQ (reference sequence). The CDR3 contains 15 residues. With 1 base removed from V and 2 bases from J, the gap between germline ends came to 9 bases. The receptor's source is an adult woman with Graves' disease, either hyperthyroidism or ophthalmopathy (not recorded which). The V call is TRBV7-9, the J call TRBJ1-3; perhaps TRBD1 as D (6 bases). The sequencing sample was made of peripheral blood or thyroid tissue (not recorded which). The CDR3 region is CASSLVGATGNTIYF. CDR3 coding DNA: TGTGCCAGCAGCTTAGTGGGGGCGACTGGAAACACCATATATTTT.